This T cell receptor beta chain stems from a study of identical twins (dated by TCRdb to between 2015 and 2016). As for the study more broadly: To test whether fetal clonotypes persist, the study used deep sequencing on TCR alpha and beta repertoires from monozygotic twins, unrelated adults of various ages, and cord blood. Replicate twin experiments were performed at different times using different library preparation protocols to rule out contamination.

This clonotype showed up just a few times. No cognate antigen has been identified for it. There are no base qualities to consult, and no much larger clone falls within one base. The paper's findings and limits, for the study overall: Zero-insertion analyses could be partly confounded by invariant T cells such as MAIT and iNKT, though diverse VJ usage argued against such confounding for most clonotypes. Fewer insertions were carried by abundant cord blood beta clonotypes; a weaker similar trend was observed in young adult naive repertoires, while no such trend was observed in memory repertoires. Excess twin sharing in beta out-of-frame sequences was weaker because fewer shared sequences lowered the signal-to-noise ratio. Conclusions relied on cross-sectional statistical analysis, since the same donors could not be followed over many years. Compared with coincidental sharing between unrelated individuals, out-of-frame TCR alpha sequences shared between twins showed an excess of sequences with low generation probability. In monozygotic twins, out-of-frame TCR alpha sharing was systematically underestimated by recombination models, although the models agreed with sharing between unrelated individuals.

As encoded in the germline V gene, CDR1 is MNHNS while CDR2 is SASEGT. V and J lose 1 base and 6 bases, and a span of 13 bases separates them. The CDR3 holds 14 amino acids from the cysteine to the phenylalanine. The read is trimmed to its CDR3 DNA, 42 bases read in frame from base 1. Library method: 5' RACE. Sequencer: Illumina HiSeq 2000. A universal primer binding site was added through template switching, and the final cDNA carried a unique molecular identifier so that TCR cDNA molecules could be counted accurately. Specific primers in the conserved constant-segment region were used to synthesize first-strand cDNA for the TCR alpha and beta chains. To control for contamination, each cDNA library was double barcoded with a SMART-Mk sample barcode plus Illumina barcodes. TruSeq adapter sequences and Illumina sample barcodes were added in two successive PCR steps. The TCR alpha and beta cDNA libraries were sequenced on the Illumina HiSeq platform using custom primers. The source study handled its data this way. Raw reads were processed with MiGEC to extract unique molecular identifiers, and MiXCR was used to determine CDR3 positions. For each individual, recombination models were inferred using an EM algorithm with the repgenHMM and IGoR tools. The tcR package in R was used for shared clonotype analysis, with sharing normalized by the product of cloneset sizes. To study raw recombination free of thymic and clonal selection effects, out-of-frame nonproductive sequences were analyzed. TCRdb took the public reads, trimmed them with fastp at Q25, ran MiXCR for clone calling and kept in-frame beta chains. Here each entry gathers all rows of one CDR3 protein and keeps the most common genes and DNA. For this entry, the V and J calls and clone size follow TCRdb and not the study's own pipeline. This sample holds roughly 540,000 distinct CDR3 sequences; 20% to 25% were observed only once. The ten largest clones add up to around 1% of the sample.

Only healthy Caucasian donors were included. The twin cohort comprised three pairs of female monozygotic twins, all aged roughly 18 to 29 years. Positive isolation kits from Invitrogen were used to isolate the CD4+ and CD8+ T cell populations. Separately, the same data were catalogued under a study of T cells expressing NK-cell markers. Taken from the second paper: In sorted CD3+CD56+NKG2C+, CD3+CD56+NKG2C- and CD3+CD56-NKG2C+ T-cell subsets from several donors, TCR beta-chain repertoires were profiled. Of the eight sequenced donors, seven were found to be HCMV-seropositive and one was found to be HCMV-seronegative. In several experiments an anti-gammadeltaTCR antibody was added to restrict sorting to alphabetaTCR-expressing T cells. In roughly 6 donors, the dominant CD3+CD56+NKG2C+ clonotypes ranked among the top 10 CD8+ clonotypes, making up roughly 1.0-8% of CD8+ T cells. Those dominant clonotypes were again the most abundant among CD3+CD56-NKG2C+ cells in four donors, at roughly 25-65%. Whether the expanded NKG2C-expressing T cell clones were specific for HCMV antigens was left unclear. Randomly selected healthy volunteers, three men and five women, were used as the eight sequenced donors. To determine HCMV serostatus, a commercial ELISA kit was used to detect HCMV-specific IgG in serum. MIGEC was used to demultiplex reads and group reads by UMI, and MiTCR was used to assemble and quantify clonotypes. To exclude erroneous sequences, any TCR cDNA sequence not supported by at least two reads was discarded. The tcR package was used for downstream repertoire analysis, and clonotypes were matched across fractions by CDR3 nucleotide sequence plus V segment. VDJmatch was used to annotate antigen specificity against VDJdb, with one amino acid substitution allowed in CDR3.

The sequenced sample was CD4+ T cells sorted from blood. The sequence joins TRBV6-1 to TRBJ2-7; no confident D gene assignment can be made. The source of this sequence is a woman aged 18 to 35 in good health. The CDR3 is CASSEGARPLEQYF. The DNA sequence follows: TGTGCCAGCAGTGAAGGGGCTAGACCTCTCGAGCAGTACTTC.